Presented here are 20 T cell receptor beta chains from one specimen sequenced in a study of cytotoxic CD8 clonotypes in ibrutinib-treated CLL. Using immunoSEQ multiplex PCR, the repertoire was profiled, and TCRdb retains in-frame clones only, with some absent. Of 110,000 to 150,000 clones listed, 60% to 80% are singletons. The sequencing used PBMCs, collected after 12 months of ibrutinib treatment. The receptors were sampled from a human donor with chronic lymphocytic leukemia.

The gene calls are TRBV7-9 and TRBJ2-2; 11 bases line up with TRBD2. The CDR3 length is 17 residues. Germline assignment: CDR1 SEHNR and CDR2 FQNEAQ (reference sequence). Trimming removed 4 bases from V and 7 bases from J; junction bases left unmatched: 11. The CDR3, as DNA: TGTGCCAGCAGCTCGACCCGTAGCGGGAGGGCCATCGGGGAGCTGTTTTTT. Translating gives CASSSTRSGRAIGELFF.

The gene calls are TRBV5-1 and TRBJ2-5, with 9 bases that match TRBD1. V dropped 3 bases and J dropped 5; count of bases not matched to a gene: 8. The germline V gene has CDR1 SGHRS and CDR2 YFSETQ. The CDR3 loop spans 15 amino acids. The CDR3 DNA is TGCGCCAGCAGCTCAACCGGGACAGGGTACGAGACCCAGTACTTC. It codes for CASSSTGTGYETQYF.

The CDR3 spells CASHPGQGPYGYTF. The CDR3 DNA reads as TGTGCCAGCCACCCGGGGCAGGGTCCCTATGGCTACACCTTC. The chain joins TRBV18 to TRBJ1-2, with D maybe TRBD1 (5 bases). Germline V gene lookup returns CDR1 KGHSH and CDR2 LQKENI. The CDR3 spans 14 residues. Trimming pared 8 bases from V and 4 bases from J, leaving 17 bases between.

V is TRBV7-9 and J is TRBJ2-3, with 13 bases matching TRBD2. V shed 5 bases, J shed 1 base, and the junction held 12 bases outside the gene matches. The V gene's germline CDR1 is SEHNR and CDR2 FQNEAQ (reference sequence). This CDR3 comprises 19 residues. CDR3 DNA sequence: TGTGCCAGCAGCCCAGACGGGGGACTAGCGGGGTTGGGCACAGATACGCAGTATTTT. Amino acids: CASSPDGGLAGLGTDTQYF.

The V call is TRBV30, the J call TRBJ2-2; perhaps TRBD2 as D (5 bases). The CDR3 is 14 residues long. Germline V lookup: CDR1 GTSNPN, CDR2 SVGIG (reference sequence). The V end was cut by 2 bases, the J end by 5 bases, with 12 bases between. In DNA form, the CDR3 reads TGTGCCTGGAGTCCCCCCCCGGGGACCGGGGAGCTGTTTTTT. Its translation: CAWSPPPGTGELFF.

The chain employs TRBV9 and TRBJ2-5, with 10 bases that match TRBD1. Germline V CDR1 and CDR2: SGDLS, YYNGEE. The CDR3 extends over 13 amino acids. V shed 5 bases, J shed 7 bases, and the junction held 5 bases outside the gene matches. CDR3 protein: CASRPGQGGTQYF. The CDR3, as DNA: TGTGCCAGCAGGCCCGGACAGGGGGGGACCCAGTACTTC.

V is TRBV6-5 and J is TRBJ2-3; unclear D gene. Per germline, CDR1 MNHEY and CDR2 SVGAGI. Trimming took off 6 bases at V and 3 bases at J, with 13 bases between the two ends. The CDR3 consists of 14 residues. The CDR3 sequence: CASRAWGSTDTQYF. DNA of the CDR3: TGTGCCAGCAGGGCCTGGGGTAGTACAGATACGCAGTATTTT.

This clone is a singleton in its sample. The chain carries TRBV28 and TRBJ1-1, with a possible D match to TRBD1 (5 bases). This CDR3 is 16 amino acids long. The germline V gene encodes CDR1 MDHEN and CDR2 SYDVKM. Trimming removed 5 bases from V and 1 base from J, with 17 bases in between. The CDR3 coding sequence is TGTGCCAGCAGTCCCTTCCCGAGGGGCAGGAACACTGAAGCTTTCTTT. Translating it yields CASSPFPRGRNTEAFF.

The CDR3 nucleotides read TGTGCCAGCAGTTTACAGGACAGCTACGAGCAGTACTTC. This encodes CASSLQDSYEQYF. This chain joins TRBV27 and TRBJ2-7, with a possible D match to TRBD1 (6 bases). The CDR3 contains 13 residues. Germline V gives CDR1 MNHEY, CDR2 SMNVEV (reference sequence). With 2 bases removed from V and 3 bases from J, the gap between germline ends came to 8 bases.

V and J are TRBV19 and TRBJ2-7; 7 nucleotides line up with TRBD1. This CDR3 region has 16 residues. Germline V CDR1 and CDR2: LNHDA, SQIVND (reference sequence). V shed 3 bases and J 4 bases; nucleotides not matched to a gene: 12. The CDR3 nucleotides are TGTGCCAGTAGTATTGCGGGCACAGGGGCCGGGTACGAGCAGTACTTC. Protein sequence: CASSIAGTGAGYEQYF.

This sequence joins TRBV9 and TRBJ2-5; D is ambiguous. V was cut by 2 bases and J by 2 bases, with 7 bases left in between. CDR3 length: 13 amino acids. The germline gives CDR1 SGDLS, CDR2 YYNGEE. This CDR3 is CASSVADQETQYF. The CDR3 DNA follows: TGTGCCAGCAGCGTCGCCGATCAAGAGACCCAGTACTTC.

The chain combines TRBV7-2 with TRBJ2-2; the D gene is possibly TRBD2 (5 bases). The CDR3 extends over 15 amino acids. The V end lost 1 base, the J end lost 6 bases, and 12 bases lay between the germline ends. Germline V gives CDR1 SGHTA, CDR2 FQGNSA. The DNA of the CDR3 is TGTGCCAGCAGCTTAGTCGGGATCTACTCCGGGGAGCTGTTTTTT. Translating gives CASSLVGIYSGELFF.

The rearrangement joins TRBV11-3 to TRBJ2-1; the match to TRBD2 covers 11 bases. Germline-derived CDR1 and CDR2 are SGHNT and YENEEA. This CDR3 is 16 amino acids long. With V trimmed by 4 bases and J by 7 bases, 9 bases remained unmatched. The DNA of the CDR3 is TGTGCCAGCAGCTGGCCCGGACTAGCGGGCGGGAATGAGCAGTTCTTC. Translation gives CASSWPGLAGGNEQFF.

This CDR3 reads CASSQKGLAGKEETQYF. The CDR3 DNA follows: TGTGCCAGCAGCCAGAAGGGACTAGCGGGGAAAGAAGAGACCCAGTACTTC. The chain has TRBV4-2 and TRBJ2-5; 13 positions agree with TRBD2. Trimming took 3 bases from V and 3 from J; bases not matched to a gene: 7. Germline assignment: CDR1 LGHNA and CDR2 YNFKEQ. The CDR3 contains 17 residues.

This sequence joins TRBV5-4 and TRBJ1-1, with D possibly being TRBD1 (5 bases). Germline V gene sequence: CDR1 SGHNT, CDR2 YYREEE (reference sequence). V shed 4 bases and J shed 7 bases, with 11 bases lying between them. This CDR3 is built from 12 residues. CDR3 residues: CASSVRQLEAFF. For the CDR3, the DNA is TGTGCCAGCAGCGTCAGACAGCTTGAAGCTTTCTTT.

The chain couples TRBV4-2 to TRBJ2-3; 7 bases match TRBD2. This CDR3 has 17 amino acids. The V segment lost 4 bases and the J segment 6 bases; nucleotides outside the gene matches: 16. CDR1 is LGHNA, CDR2 YNFKEQ, per germline. The CDR3 DNA follows: TGTGCCAGCAGCCCTCCCTTAGCGGGCCGGGGCGGGGATACGCAGTATTTT. This translates into CASSPPLAGRGGDTQYF.

J is TRBJ2-5 and V is TRBV15; TRBD2 matches 8 bases. This CDR3 comprises 15 residues. In germline, CDR1 is LNHNV, CDR2 YYDKDF (reference sequence). The V and J ends lost 1 base and 1 base, in that order; junction bases with no gene match: 2. The CDR3 DNA reads as TGTGCCACCAGCAGAGCACTAGCGGTCCAAGAGACCCAGTACTTC. Translating it yields CATSRALAVQETQYF.

The chain couples TRBV6-5 to TRBJ2-2; D tentatively fits TRBD1 or TRBD2 (6 bases each). The V gene lost 8 bases and the J gene lost 4 bases, with 8 bases spanning the gap. Germline V lookup: CDR1 MNHEY, CDR2 SVGAGI. The CDR3 is 12 residues long. In nucleotides, the CDR3 is TGTGCCAGCGGGGGGCTCACCGGGGAGCTGTTTTTT. Its translation is CASGGLTGELFF.

V usage is TRBV6-6 and J usage is TRBJ1-2; D perhaps matches TRBD1 (5 bases). The CDR3 has 15 amino acids. Germline V gives CDR1 MNHNY, CDR2 SVGAGI (reference sequence). With 0 bases removed from V and 3 bases from J, the gap between germline ends came to 11 bases. This CDR3 reads CASSYSGGMDYGYTF. The DNA for the CDR3 is TGTGCCAGCAGTTACTCGGGGGGGATGGACTATGGCTACACCTTC.

The chain recombines TRBV15 with TRBJ2-7; TRBD1 is a possible D gene (6 bases). With 0 bases removed from V and 6 bases from J, the gap between germline ends came to 12 bases. The CDR3 contains 14 residues. Germline V gene data show CDR1 as LNHNV and CDR2 as YYDKDF (reference sequence). CDR3 sequence: CATSRDLGAGEQYF. CDR3 coding DNA: TGTGCCACCAGCAGAGATTTGGGGGCGGGCGAGCAGTACTTC. Together with reference TRBV15 and TRBJ2-7, the CDR3 gives the full variable domain: DAMVIQNPRYQVTQFGKPVTLSCSQTLNHNVMYWYQQKSSQAPKLLFHYYDKDFNNEADTPDNFQSRRPNTSFCFLDIRSPGLGDTAMYLCATSRDLGAGEQYFGPGTRLTVT.